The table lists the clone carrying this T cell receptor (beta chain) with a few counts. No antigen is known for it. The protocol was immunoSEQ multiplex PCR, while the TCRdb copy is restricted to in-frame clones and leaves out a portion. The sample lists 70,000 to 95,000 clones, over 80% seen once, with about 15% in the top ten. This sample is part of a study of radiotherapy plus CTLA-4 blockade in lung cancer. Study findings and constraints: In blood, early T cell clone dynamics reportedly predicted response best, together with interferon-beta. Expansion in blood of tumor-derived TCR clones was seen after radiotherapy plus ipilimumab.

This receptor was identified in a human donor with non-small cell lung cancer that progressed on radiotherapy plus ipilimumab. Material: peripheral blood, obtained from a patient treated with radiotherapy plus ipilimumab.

The CDR3 DNA sequence: TGTGCCAGCAGTGGCCAGGGGGACGGTTCACCCCTCCACTTT. Translating gives CASSGQGDGSPLHF. The chain is built from TRBV28 and TRBJ1-6; 7 bases match TRBD1. Germline CDR1 MDHEN, CDR2 SYDVKM. Germline trimming cut 5 bases from V and 9 bases from J; bases unmatched to any gene: 7. The CDR3 loop spans 14 amino acids.